This passage covers 11 T cell receptor beta chains from one sample sequenced in a study of blood T cell repertoires in COVID-19. The protocol was immunoSEQ multiplex PCR, while the TCRdb copy is restricted to in-frame clones and leaves out a portion. Counted here are approximately 330,000 clones, roughly 89% occurring once; the ten biggest clones make up around 8.9%. The sequenced material came from peripheral blood. The receptor source for this set is a man aged 25-45 years with COVID-19, enrolled during active disease.

A remark on this clone: The sample holds other DNA sequences that translate to the same CDR3. This chain connects TRBV4-1 to TRBJ2-5; 11 bases are a match to TRBD1. CDR1 and CDR2 from the germline V gene are MGHRA and YSYEKL. V lost 0 bases and J lost 5; bases outside the gene matches: 2. The CDR3 extends over 15 amino acids. The CDR3 nucleotides read TGCGCCAGCAGCCAAGACGGGACAGGGGGGGAGACCCAGTACTTC. This encodes CASSQDGTGGETQYF.

The J gene is TRBJ2-1, the V gene TRBV5-5; a possible D gene is TRBD1 (6 bases). The CDR3 loop spans 15 amino acids. Germline-derived CDR1 and CDR2 are SGHKS and YYEKEE (reference sequence). V lost 4 bases and J lost 5, with 16 bases in between. As DNA, the CDR3 is TGTGCCAGCAGCGGGAGACAGGACCCCCACAATGAGCAGTTCTTC. This encodes CASSGRQDPHNEQFF.

This rearrangement joins TRBV18 to TRBJ2-3, with 9 bases identical to TRBD2. Unmatched junction bases numbered 14, after V lost 6 bases and J lost 4 bases. In germline, CDR1 is KGHSH, CDR2 LQKENI. This CDR3 comprises 17 residues. The CDR3 reads CASSPRERGAEADTQYF. In DNA, the CDR3 is TGTGCCAGCTCCCCCCGGGAGCGGGGGGCCGAGGCAGATACGCAGTATTTT.

This clone appeared a single time. The chain combines TRBV11-3 with TRBJ2-3, with 8 positions matching TRBD2. CDR1 is SGHNT, CDR2 YENEEA, per germline. V lost 1 base to trimming and J lost 4 bases; unmatched junction nucleotides: 10. CDR3 length equals 17 residues. For the CDR3, the DNA is TGTGCCAGCAGCTTAGGGACTACCGGGGGGGCCGCAGATACGCAGTATTTT. Amino acid sequence: CASSLGTTGGAADTQYF.

This chain connects TRBV7-8 to TRBJ2-7; D call uncertain. The ends were cut back, 5 bases at V and 3 bases at J, with 5 bases in the middle. The CDR3 is 11 residues long. Germline CDR1 reads SGHVS; CDR2 reads FQNEAQ. The CDR3 region is CASSQYYEQYF. The CDR3 bases are TGTGCCAGCAGCCAATACTACGAGCAGTACTTC.

The chain combines TRBV6-5 with TRBJ2-7; TRBD1 might be the D (6 bases). The germline CDR1 and CDR2 sequences are MNHEY and SVGAGI. The CDR3 sequence is 14 residues long. The V and J ends lost 7 bases and 1 base respectively, with 14 bases between them. The chain's CDR3 is CASIETGASYEQYF. CDR3 coding DNA: TGTGCCAGCATCGAGACAGGCGCTTCCTACGAGCAGTACTTC.

This chain uses TRBV6-5 with TRBJ2-7; 7 positions agree with TRBD1. The V gene end was trimmed by 6 bases and the J gene end by 6 bases; junction bases not matched to a gene: 8. Germline-derived CDR1 and CDR2 are MNHEY and SVGAGI. This CDR3 contains 13 residues. The CDR3 DNA sequence: TGTGCCAGCAGAACAGGGGAGATTGGCGAGCAGTACTTC. Translating gives CASRTGEIGEQYF.

The chain has TRBV27 and TRBJ1-6; 7 bases are a match to TRBD1. Trimming removed 4 bases from V and 9 bases from J; junction bases left unmatched: 9. In germline, CDR1 is MNHEY, CDR2 SMNVEV (reference sequence). The CDR3 is 15 amino acids. CDR3 loop: CASSYRGGKLSPLHF. CDR3 bases: TGTGCCAGCAGTTACAGGGGCGGGAAACTTTCACCCCTCCACTTT.

J is TRBJ1-5 and V is TRBV4-1; 9 bases agree with TRBD1. Germline V gene sequence: CDR1 MGHRA, CDR2 YSYEKL. CDR3 length equals 15 residues. J lost 4 bases, V lost 4 bases, and 5 bases had no gene match. The CDR3 sequence is CASSLGTGRNQPQHF. For the CDR3, the DNA is TGCGCCAGCAGCCTTGGGACAGGGAGGAATCAGCCCCAGCATTTT.

The rearrangement joins TRBV11-2 to TRBJ2-7, with TRBD1 matching over 10 bases. This CDR3 spans 16 amino acids. Unmatched junction bases numbered 10, after V lost 5 bases and J lost 3 bases. Germline V gene lookup returns CDR1 SGHAT and CDR2 FQNNGV. CDR3 nucleotide sequence: TGTGCCAGCAGCGGGGCCGGGACAGGGGAGTTCTACGAGCAGTACTTC. Translated: CASSGAGTGEFYEQYF.

The rearrangement uses TRBV18 and TRBJ2-1; no firm D call. This CDR3 contains 15 residues. CDR1 is KGHSH, CDR2 LQKENI, per germline. Trimming cost V 3 bases and J 5 bases, with 14 bases left between them. The CDR3 coding sequence is TGTGCCAGCTCACCGGTAGCTCAGTGGAACAATGAGCAGTTCTTC. Its protein product is CASSPVAQWNNEQFF. Drawing the rest from reference TRBV18 and TRBJ2-1, the complete variable domain is NAGVMQNPRHLVRRRGQEARLRCSPMKGHSHVYWYRQLPEEGLKFMVYLQKENIIDESGMPKERFSAEFPKEGPSILRIQQVVRGDSAAYFCASSPVAQWNNEQFFGPGTRLTVL.